This T cell receptor (beta chain) is drawn from a study of Graves' ophthalmopathy and Graves' hyperthyroidism. Germline values: CDR1 SGHTA, CDR2 FQGNSA. The CDR3 runs to 14 residues. V lost 5 bases and J lost 11, with 21 bases in between. Amplified material comprised TCR beta CDR3 regions derived from RNA transcripts. HTBI primers served in a first-round RT-PCR, which a second-round multiplex PCR followed. MiXCR was run by TCRdb on the multiplex PCR reads, yielding one entry per CDR3 protein. The profile shows 900,000 to 1,200,000 distinct CDR3 sequences, about 40% of them singletons. The chain employs TRBV7-2 and TRBJ2-5, with a possible D match to TRBD1 (5 bases). The clonotype originates from an adult man with Graves' hyperthyroidism. Sequencing used peripheral blood or thyroid tissue (not recorded which). The CDR3 sequence is CASSKWQGSNEQYF. CDR3 in DNA: TGTGCCAGCAGCAAGTGGCAGGGTTCCAATGAGCAGTACTTC.